This T cell receptor (beta chain) was sequenced in a study of type 1 regulatory T cells. Study context: T-allo10 is an in vitro-generated, Tr1-enriched CD4 T cell product specific for alloantigen.

The graft donor-derived T-allo10 cells reportedly recognize host alloantigens, are anergic, and suppress alloantigen-specifically. On this clonotype: Its antigen is currently unknown.

The CDR3 spans 11 residues. The germline CDR1 and CDR2 sequences are ENHRY and SYGVKD. V shed 4 bases and J shed 3 bases, with 4 bases lying between them. A single record per CDR3 protein comes from TCRdb applying MiXCR to the reads. Of 60,000 to 80,000 distinct CDR3 sequences in the sample, around 57% were seen once. The J gene is TRBJ2-7, the V gene TRBV10-3; no definite D call. This TCR was sampled from a human donor in good health. Sample: cultured T cells, either the whole culture or a sorted T cell fraction (not recorded which). Subset reported: Tr1-enriched cell product generated in vitro against host alloantigens. CDR3 sequence: CAISGDYEQYF. The DNA of the CDR3 is TGTGCCATCAGTGGGGACTACGAGCAGTACTTC.